The 27 T cell receptor beta chains reported below all come from one sample, sequenced in a study of cytomegalovirus exposure and HLA in healthy donors. Primers included in the PCR were 60 Vbeta and 13 Jbeta primers. Libraries were prepared by immunoSEQ multiplex PCR; TCRdb keeps only in-frame clonotypes and omits some of them. The top ten clones hold 3% to 5% of a sample with approximately 100,000 clones, more than 80% of them seen once. Sequenced input: PBMCs. These receptors originate from a man aged 25-45 years in good health and CMV-seronegative.

The V call is TRBV19, the J call TRBJ2-3; tentatively, D is TRBD1 (6 bases). Deletions cut 7 bases from V and 5 bases from J, with 22 bases between. This CDR3 region has 16 residues. Germline V gene data show CDR1 as LNHDA and CDR2 as SQIVND (reference sequence). DNA of the CDR3: TGTGCCAGTACCTCAAACAGGGCTCGGACCAGAGATACGCAGTATTTT. Translation: CASTSNRARTRDTQYF.

This chain joins TRBV18 and TRBJ2-7; D is uncertain. Germline CDR1 KGHSH, CDR2 LQKENI. Trimming removed 6 bases from V and 2 bases from J, with 14 bases in between. The CDR3 sequence is 14 residues long. The CDR3 region has the DNA TGTGCCAGCTCGCCTGATACAGTAGCCTACGAGCAGTACTTC. It codes for CASSPDTVAYEQYF.

This clone was counted a single time. This chain uses TRBV2 with TRBJ2-2; unclear D gene. V shed 4 bases and J shed 5 bases, with 8 bases lying between them. This CDR3 comprises 13 residues. Germline CDR1 and CDR2: SNHLY and FYNNEI. The DNA for the CDR3 is TGTGCCAGCAGTGCTCGACAAACCGGGGAGCTGTTTTTT. Translated: CASSARQTGELFF.

V gene TRBV9 combines with J gene TRBJ2-7, with D perhaps matching TRBD2 (5 bases). The CDR3 consists of 15 residues. The germline V gene encodes CDR1 SGDLS and CDR2 YYNGEE. V lost 1 base to trimming and J lost 0 bases, with 11 bases between them. The CDR3 loop is CASSVKAGSSYEQYF. The CDR3 coding sequence is TGTGCCAGCAGCGTAAAGGCGGGTAGCTCCTACGAGCAGTACTTC.

The rearrangement links TRBV4-1 to TRBJ2-7, with a tentative D call TRBD1 (6 bases). V lost 3 bases and J 3 bases, leaving 12 bases between the germline ends. This CDR3 spans 14 amino acids. Per germline, CDR1 MGHRA and CDR2 YSYEKL. The CDR3 region is CASSQTQGNYEQYF. The CDR3 DNA reads as TGCGCCAGCAGCCAGACACAGGGTAACTACGAGCAGTACTTC.

The chain employs TRBV4-1 and TRBJ1-6, with D unclear. CDR3 length: 16 amino acids. Germline values: CDR1 MGHRA, CDR2 YSYEKL. The V end was cut by 1 base, the J end by 5 bases, with 12 bases between. The CDR3 region is CASSQVVLGNNSPLHF. The CDR3 DNA reads TGCGCCAGCAGCCAAGTGGTGCTCGGGAATAATTCACCCCTCCACTTT.

The chain employs TRBV25-1 and TRBJ1-2, with a tentative D call TRBD1 (5 bases). In germline, CDR1 is MGHDK, CDR2 SYGVNS. Trimming removed 8 bases at V and 7 bases at J, with 14 bases between. The CDR3 is made up of 12 amino acids. The CDR3 loop reads CASGTDRRGYTF. The CDR3 DNA reads TGTGCCAGCGGAACCGACAGACGTGGCTACACCTTC.

This clone was seen only a few times. The V gene is TRBV18, the J gene TRBJ2-1; 7 positions match TRBD1. After removal of 1 base from V and 8 bases from J, the junction contained 8 bases not matched to a gene. The germline V gene encodes CDR1 KGHSH and CDR2 LQKENI. This CDR3 has 15 amino acids. CDR3 loop: CASSPQGAFRDEQFF. The DNA for the CDR3 is TGTGCCAGCTCACCACAGGGGGCTTTTCGAGATGAGCAGTTCTTC.

J is TRBJ1-4 and V is TRBV4-1; the D is unclear. Deletions cut 2 bases from V and 8 bases from J, with 18 bases between. The CDR3 is made up of 16 amino acids. Germline lookup yields CDR1 MGHRA and CDR2 YSYEKL. The CDR3 coding sequence is TGCGCCAGCAGCCAACAGCGGCCGGTCGCTAGGGAAAAACTGTTTTTT. This codes for CASSQQRPVAREKLFF.

The rearrangement joins TRBV28 to TRBJ1-1; 9 positions agree with TRBD1. Germline-derived CDR1 and CDR2 are MDHEN and SYDVKM. The CDR3 sequence is 17 residues long. Trimming cost V 2 bases and J 1 base; bases outside gene matches: 8. DNA of the CDR3: TGTGCCAGCAGTTTAGACCCCCGGGGACAGGGGAACACTGAAGCTTTCTTT. It encodes CASSLDPRGQGNTEAFF.

This rearrangement joins TRBV7-2 to TRBJ1-3; D remains unclear. The germline V and J ends were trimmed by 1 base and 0 bases, with 10 bases remaining between them. Germline CDR1 reads SGHTA; CDR2 reads FQGNSA. This CDR3 region has 16 residues. This CDR3 is CASSLESTSSGNTIYF. Here the CDR3 DNA reads TGTGCCAGCAGCTTAGAGTCCACGAGCTCTGGAAACACCATATATTTT.

This rearrangement joins TRBV30 to TRBJ1-5; D is perhaps TRBD1 (6 bases). The CDR3 contains 15 residues. The germline V gene has CDR1 GTSNPN and CDR2 SVGIG (reference sequence). The V end lost 0 bases, the J end lost 5 bases, and 14 bases lay between the germline ends. The DNA of the CDR3 is TGTGCCTGGAGTGTAAGGGGGGGCAGGCATCAGCCCCAGCATTTT. It specifies CAWSVRGGRHQPQHF.

The chain uses TRBV5-6 and TRBJ1-1; TRBD1 aligns across 7 bases. This CDR3 region has 13 residues. J was trimmed by 7 bases and V by 0 bases; bases with no gene match: 3. Germline V gives CDR1 SGHDT, CDR2 YYEEEE. This CDR3 is CASSLGQGREAFF. The CDR3 nucleotides read TGTGCCAGCAGCTTGGGACAGGGACGTGAAGCTTTCTTT.

About this clone: The same CDR3 is also encoded by other DNA sequences in this sample. The gene calls are TRBV5-1 and TRBJ2-1; 12 bases map to TRBD2. V trimming: 0 bases; J trimming: 4 bases; junction bases outside the gene matches: 2. The CDR3 sequence is 16 residues long. Germline V CDR1 and CDR2: SGHRS, YFSETQ. The CDR3 sequence: CASSLGGTSGYNEQFF. DNA for the CDR3: TGCGCCAGCAGCTTGGGTGGGACTAGCGGGTACAATGAGCAGTTCTTC. The whole variable domain, remainder taken from reference TRBV5-1 and TRBJ2-1, is KAGVTQTPRYLIKTRGQQVTLSCSPISGHRSVSWYQQTPGQGLQFLFEYFSETQRNKGNFPGRFSGRQFSNSRSEMNVSTLELGDSALYLCASSLGGTSGYNEQFFGPGTRLTVL.

The J gene is TRBJ2-2, the V gene TRBV28, with 13 bases identical to TRBD2. The CDR3 consists of 18 residues. Unmatched junction bases numbered 10, after V lost 5 bases and J lost 4 bases. The germline gives CDR1 MDHEN, CDR2 SYDVKM. The CDR3 loop is CASSALGTSGTTTGELFF. The CDR3 bases are TGTGCCAGCAGTGCACTTGGGACTAGCGGGACGACCACCGGGGAGCTGTTTTTT. Supplemented by reference TRBV28 and TRBJ2-2, the full variable domain reads DVKVTQSSRYLVKRTGEKVFLECVQDMDHENMFWYRQDPGLGLRLIYFSYDVKMKEKGDIPEGYSVSREKKERFSLILESASTNQTSMYLCASSALGTSGTTTGELFFGEGSRLTVL.

This sequence joins TRBV5-4 and TRBJ2-7, with TRBD1 matching over 9 bases. J lost 6 bases, V lost 0 bases, and 7 bases had no gene match. CDR3 length: 15 amino acids. The germline V gene has CDR1 SGHNT and CDR2 YYREEE (reference sequence). The DNA of the CDR3 is TGTGCCAGCAGCTTGGCCTTACAGGGGGCACTCGAGCAGTACTTC. It yields the protein CASSLALQGALEQYF.

V usage is TRBV5-1 and J usage is TRBJ2-3; 8 positions match TRBD1. The CDR3 spans 15 residues. The germline V gene has CDR1 SGHRS and CDR2 YFSETQ. Germline trimming cut 1 base from V and 1 base from J; bases unmatched to any gene: 2. The CDR3 sequence is CASSLSTGGTDTQYF. In DNA, the CDR3 is TGCGCCAGCAGCTTGTCGACAGGGGGCACAGATACGCAGTATTTT.

The genes are TRBV5-1 and TRBJ2-5; no clear D. Per germline, CDR1 SGHRS and CDR2 YFSETQ. Trimming took off 0 bases at V and 4 bases at J, with 10 bases between the two ends. This CDR3 is built from 14 residues. The CDR3 sequence is CASSLAISRETQYF. CDR3 coding DNA: TGCGCCAGCAGCTTGGCCATTTCGCGAGAGACCCAGTACTTC.

The rearrangement links TRBV2 to TRBJ1-5; a weak D match, TRBD1 (5 bases). CDR3 length: 17 residues. Germline CDR1 and CDR2: SNHLY and FYNNEI. Trimming removed 0 bases from V and 2 bases from J, with 14 bases in between. CDR3 bases: TGTGCCAGCAGTGAAGCGCGGCAGGGAAAAGGCAATCAGCCCCAGCATTTT. Protein product: CASSEARQGKGNQPQHF.

The gene calls are TRBV2 and TRBJ2-1; a weak D match, TRBD2 (7 bases). The CDR3 runs 14 residues. Looked up from germline, CDR1 is SNHLY and CDR2 is FYNNEI. V was trimmed by 0 bases and J by 14 bases, leaving 17 bases between them. The DNA of the CDR3 is TGTGCCAGCAGTGAAGCGGGGGCGGGAGTAGCAAAGTTCTTC. Encoded protein: CASSEAGAGVAKFF.

As DNA, the CDR3 is TGTGCCAGCAGGACAGTCGAGACCCAGTACTTC. Translating gives CASRTVETQYF. The chain couples TRBV2 to TRBJ2-5, with D tentatively TRBD1 (5 bases). Per germline, CDR1 SNHLY and CDR2 FYNNEI. Trimming took off 6 bases at V and 5 bases at J, with 7 bases between the two ends. The CDR3 loop spans 11 amino acids.

The chain employs TRBV5-8 and TRBJ2-7; a possible D gene is TRBD2 (6 bases). There are 17 residues in the CDR3. Germline values: CDR1 SGHTS, CDR2 YDEGEE. Trimming pared 0 bases from V and 1 base from J, leaving 17 bases between. DNA of the CDR3: TGTGCCAGCAGCTTGGAGGGCAGTTGGGGGGAGTCCTACGAGCAGTACTTC. Amino acids: CASSLEGSWGESYEQYF.

The chain has TRBV6-1 and TRBJ2-6; D not resolved. The ends were cut back, 3 bases at V and 1 base at J, with 7 bases in the middle. CDR3 length equals 15 residues. Germline CDR1 is MNHNS and CDR2 is SASEGT. In nucleotides, the CDR3 is TGTGCCAGCAGTGATATCCCTTCTGGGGCCAACGTCCTGACTTTC. The encoded protein is CASSDIPSGANVLTF.

This chain links TRBV30 with TRBJ1-4; D is unclear. V lost 8 bases and J 8 bases, leaving 18 bases between the germline ends. This CDR3 comprises 13 residues. Germline lookup yields CDR1 GTSNPN and CDR2 SVGIG (reference sequence). DNA for the CDR3: TGTGCCGGGAAAGAGAAAACCGGGGAAAAACTGTTTTTT. It codes for CAGKEKTGEKLFF.

V gene TRBV6-1 combines with J gene TRBJ2-7; D gene uncertain. Trimming cost V 1 base and J 1 base, with 5 bases left between them. The CDR3 spans 13 residues. Germline assignment: CDR1 MNHNS and CDR2 SASEGT. CDR3 sequence (DNA): TGTGCCAGCAGTGAAGGGGCGTCCTACGAGCAGTACTTC. Protein sequence: CASSEGASYEQYF.

The V call is TRBV2, the J call TRBJ1-1, with D unclear. Germline loops: CDR1 SNHLY, CDR2 FYNNEI. V was clipped by 5 bases and J by 4 bases, with 14 bases between them. The CDR3 length is 14 residues. The CDR3 reads CASSILLKITEAFF. The DNA for the CDR3 is TGTGCCAGCAGTATACTATTGAAGATCACTGAAGCTTTCTTT.

The chain combines TRBV5-4 with TRBJ1-2; TRBD1 matches at 10 bases. The CDR3 is made up of 14 amino acids. Germline V CDR1 and CDR2: SGHNT, YYREEE (reference sequence). V lost 3 bases and J lost 4; bases outside the gene matches: 3. The CDR3: CASSSTGGGYGYTF. The CDR3 region has the DNA TGTGCCAGCAGCTCGACAGGGGGCGGCTATGGCTACACCTTC.